The rows below give T cell receptor beta chains drawn from one sample of a study of healthy donors' naive CD4 and CD8 T cells. TCRdb ran MiXCR on the reads and lists one entry per CDR3 protein. This table holds 200,000 or so distinct CDR3 sequences, 65% to 75% found once. Sequenced: naive CD4+ and CD8+ T cells sorted from blood, pooled from several donors. The source of these receptors is a pool of human donors in good health; the sample pools cells from several healthy donors. Both conserved end residues are part of each CDR3. Fields, in order: D gene, clone size, V gene, J gene, CDR3 DNA, CDR3 protein. D genes are given only for firm matches. Expanded clones are given a class, and other clones once, few, many or no size at all.

-	-	TRBV6-2/TRBV6-3	TRBJ2-7	TGTGCCAGCAGTACCTACGGGAGCTCCTACGAGCAGTACTTC	CASSTYGSSYEQYF
-	-	TRBV29-1	TRBJ1-4	TGCAGCGTTGTTGGGAGTTCTAATGAAAACTGTTTT	CSVVGSSNENCF
-	-	TRBV19	TRBJ1-1	TGTGCCAGCTGGGGGACTCATGAAGCTTTCTTT	CASWGTHEAFF
-	few	TRBV12-3/TRBV12-4	TRBJ1-1	TGTGCCAGCAGTTTTCGCACGGCCGTCGAAGCTTTCTTT	CASSFRTAVEAFF
-	few	TRBV27	TRBJ1-1	TGTGCCAGTAGTCTCGGGACACCGAACACTGAAGCTTTCTTT	CASSLGTPNTEAFF
TRBD1	once	TRBV29-1	TRBJ1-1	TGCAGCGTCATGGACAGGATGAACACTGAAGCTTTCTTT	CSVMDRMNTEAFF
-	few	TRBV15	TRBJ1-5	TGTGCCACCAGAGCGGGTGCCCAGCCAAGCAATCAGCCCCAGCATTTT	CATRAGAQPSNQPQHF
-	-	TRBV29-1	TRBJ2-1	TGCAGCGTCCAGACGTTCAATGAGCAGTTCTTC	CSVQTFNEQFF
-	-	TRBV9	TRBJ2-2	TGTGCCAGCAGCGTCCAGGGATCGAACACCGGGGAGCTGTTTTTT	CASSVQGSNTGELFF
-	-	TRBV15	TRBJ2-1	TGTGCCACCAGCCGACGGCTGGGAGTAAGGGGTGAGCAGTTCTTC	CATSRRLGVRGEQFF
-	-	TRBV29-1	TRBJ1-2	TGCAGCGTTGAAGTACTGGAGAACTATGGCTACACCTTC	CSVEVLENYGYTF